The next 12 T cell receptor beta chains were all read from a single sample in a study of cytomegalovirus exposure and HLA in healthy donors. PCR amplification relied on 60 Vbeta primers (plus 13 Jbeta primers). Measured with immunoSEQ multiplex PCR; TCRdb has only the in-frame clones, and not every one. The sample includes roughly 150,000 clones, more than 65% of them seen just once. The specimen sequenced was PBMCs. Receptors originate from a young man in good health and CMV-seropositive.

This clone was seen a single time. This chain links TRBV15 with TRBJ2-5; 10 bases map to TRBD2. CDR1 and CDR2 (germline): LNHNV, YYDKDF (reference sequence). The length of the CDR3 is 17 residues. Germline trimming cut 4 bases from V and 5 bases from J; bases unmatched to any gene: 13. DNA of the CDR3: TGTGCCACCAGCAACCCTAGCGGGAGTTTGAGTTTGGAGACCCAGTACTTC. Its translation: CATSNPSGSLSLETQYF.

This chain's CDR3 is CAWAHSNYGYTF. As DNA, the CDR3 is TGTGCCTGGGCACATTCTAACTATGGCTACACCTTC. V is TRBV30 and J is TRBJ1-2; D is ambiguous. The CDR3 covers 12 residues. V was trimmed by 5 bases and J by 0 bases, leaving 7 bases between them. The germline CDR1 and CDR2 sequences are GTSNPN and SVGIG (reference sequence).

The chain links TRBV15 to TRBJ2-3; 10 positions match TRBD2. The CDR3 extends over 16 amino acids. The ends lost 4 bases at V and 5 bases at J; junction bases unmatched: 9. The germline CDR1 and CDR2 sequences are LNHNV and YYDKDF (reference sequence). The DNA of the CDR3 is TGTGCCACCAGCATTAAGACTAGCGGGTCGGAAGATACGCAGTATTTT. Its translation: CATSIKTSGSEDTQYF.

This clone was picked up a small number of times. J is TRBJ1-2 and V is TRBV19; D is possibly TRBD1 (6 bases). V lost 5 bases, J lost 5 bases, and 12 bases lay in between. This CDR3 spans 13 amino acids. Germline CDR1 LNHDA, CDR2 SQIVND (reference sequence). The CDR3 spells CASSGGNLYGYTF. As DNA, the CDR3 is TGTGCCAGTAGTGGGGGCAACCTTTATGGCTACACCTTC.

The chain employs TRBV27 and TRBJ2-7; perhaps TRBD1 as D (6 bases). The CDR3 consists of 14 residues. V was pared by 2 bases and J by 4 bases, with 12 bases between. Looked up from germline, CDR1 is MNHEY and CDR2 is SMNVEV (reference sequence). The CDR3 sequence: CASSLKDSTYEQYF. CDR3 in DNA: TGTGCCAGCAGTTTAAAGGACAGTACTTACGAGCAGTACTTC.

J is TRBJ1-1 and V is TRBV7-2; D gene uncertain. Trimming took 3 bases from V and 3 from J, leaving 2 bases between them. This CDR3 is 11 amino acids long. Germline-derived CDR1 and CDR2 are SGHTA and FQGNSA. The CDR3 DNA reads TGTGCCAGCAGCTTCTACACTGAAGCTTTCTTT. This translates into CASSFYTEAFF.

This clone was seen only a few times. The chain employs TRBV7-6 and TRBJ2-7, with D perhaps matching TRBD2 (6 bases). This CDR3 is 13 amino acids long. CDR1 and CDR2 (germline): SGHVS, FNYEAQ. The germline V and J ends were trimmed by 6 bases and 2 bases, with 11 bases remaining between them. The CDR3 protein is CASREGRAYEQYF. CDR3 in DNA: TGTGCCAGCAGGGAGGGACGGGCCTACGAGCAGTACTTC. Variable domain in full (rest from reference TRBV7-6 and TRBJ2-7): GAGVSQSPRYKVTKRGQDVALRCDPISGHVSLYWYRQALGQGPEFLTYFNYEAQQDKSGLPNDRFSAERPEGSISTLTIQRTEQRDSAMYRCASREGRAYEQYFGPGTRLTVT.

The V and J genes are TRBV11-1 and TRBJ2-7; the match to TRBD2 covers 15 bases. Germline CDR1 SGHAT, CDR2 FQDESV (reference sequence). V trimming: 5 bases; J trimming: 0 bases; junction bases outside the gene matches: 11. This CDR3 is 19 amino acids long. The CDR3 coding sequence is TGTGCCAGCAGCCCTGACCCGGGACTAGCGGGAGGAAGCTCCTACGAGCAGTACTTC. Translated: CASSPDPGLAGGSSYEQYF.

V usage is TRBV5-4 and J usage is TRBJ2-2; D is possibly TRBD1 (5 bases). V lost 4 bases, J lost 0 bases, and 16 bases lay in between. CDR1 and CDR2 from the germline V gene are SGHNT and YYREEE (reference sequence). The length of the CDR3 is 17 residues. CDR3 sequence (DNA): TGTGCCAGCAGCCTGCCAACCGGCAGGGCGAACACCGGGGAGCTGTTTTTT. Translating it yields CASSLPTGRANTGELFF.

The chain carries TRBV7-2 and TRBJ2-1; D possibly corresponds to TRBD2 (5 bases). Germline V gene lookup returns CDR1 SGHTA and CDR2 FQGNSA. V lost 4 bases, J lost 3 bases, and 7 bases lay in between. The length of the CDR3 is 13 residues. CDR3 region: CASSSRDYNEQFF. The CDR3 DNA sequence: TGTGCCAGCAGCTCCCGGGACTACAATGAGCAGTTCTTC.

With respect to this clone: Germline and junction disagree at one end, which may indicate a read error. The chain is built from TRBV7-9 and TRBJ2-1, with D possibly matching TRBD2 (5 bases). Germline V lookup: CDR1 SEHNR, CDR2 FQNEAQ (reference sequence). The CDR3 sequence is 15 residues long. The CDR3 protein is CSSSFTSGGYNEQFF. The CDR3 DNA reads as TGTTCCAGCAGCTTTACGAGCGGAGGCTACAATGAGCAGTTCTTC.

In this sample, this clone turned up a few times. The CDR3 DNA reads TGTGCCAGCAGCGCCCAGGGTCTTTATGGCTACACCTTC. It codes for CASSAQGLYGYTF. The chain employs TRBV5-6 and TRBJ1-2, with D possibly matching TRBD1 (5 bases). There are 13 residues in the CDR3. Germline CDR1 and CDR2: SGHDT and YYEEEE. Trimming removed 4 bases at V and 5 bases at J, with 12 bases between.